Listed below are T cell receptor beta chains from one sample, sequenced in a study of blood T cell repertoires in COVID-19. Profiling relied on immunoSEQ multiplex PCR, and the TCRdb table lists in-frame clones only, not all of them. The sample holds fewer than 90,000 clones, 88% seen once. The specimen was peripheral blood. The receptors derive from an older man with acute or convalescent COVID-19. The CDR3 runs from the conserved cysteine through the conserved F or W. Fields, in order: D gene, clone size, J gene, V gene, CDR3 protein, CDR3 DNA. A D gene is named only where the DNA matches it firmly. Clone sizes are given selectively: once, few, many, or a class where the clone is expanded.

>.|.|TRBJ2-6|TRBV5-4
CASSSIGGNPGANVLTF
TGTGCCAGCAGTTCAATCGGAGGCAATCCAGGGGCCAACGTCCTGACTTTC
>.|.|TRBJ1-2|TRBV6-6
CASILGEGLGYTF
TGTGCCAGCATCCTCGGGGAGGGTTTAGGCTACACCTTC
>TRBD1|.|TRBJ2-7|TRBV10-3
CAISSGQGYEQYF
TGTGCCATCAGCTCGGGACAGGGTTACGAGCAGTACTTC
>.|.|TRBJ2-7|TRBV7-3
CASSPSGYEQYF
TGTGCCAGCAGCCCCTCCGGCTACGAGCAGTACTTC
>.|.|TRBJ1-5|TRBV15
CATSRDLSGDHQPQHF
TGTGCCACCAGCAGAGATCTTTCAGGGGACCATCAGCCCCAGCATTTT
>.|once|TRBJ2-4|TRBV11-3
CASSHHSF
TGTGCCAGCAGCCACCACAGCTTC
>TRBD2|once|TRBJ2-1|TRBV5-5
CASSPTGGTFEQFF
TGTGCCAGCAGCCCGACGGGGGGTACTTTTGAGCAGTTCTTC
>.|.|TRBJ1-1|TRBV27
CASTAGGGWTEAFF
TGTGCCAGCACCGCGGGCGGGGGGTGGACTGAAGCTTTCTTT
>TRBD2|.|TRBJ2-7|TRBV18
CASSHGTTEAYEQYF
TGTGCCAGCTCACACGGGACTACCGAAGCCTACGAGCAGTACTTC
>TRBD1|.|TRBJ2-1|TRBV4-3
CASSQGGQGAHEQFF
TGCGCCAGCAGCCAAGGCGGGCAGGGGGCCCATGAGCAGTTCTTC
>TRBD2|.|TRBJ2-1|TRBV9
CASSVATGTSGNNEQFF
TGTGCCAGCAGCGTGGCGACCGGGACTAGCGGTAACAATGAGCAGTTCTTC
>TRBD2|.|TRBJ2-7|TRBV19
CASSVRGVREQYF
TGTGCCAGTAGTGTCCGGGGGGTCCGCGAGCAGTACTTC
>TRBD1|once|TRBJ1-4|TRBV7-6
CASSLDRGTNEKLFF
TGTGCCAGCAGCTTGGACAGGGGAACTAATGAAAAACTGTTTTTT
>.|.|TRBJ1-4|TRBV11-2
CASSALGGDVEKLFF
TGTGCCAGCAGCGCGCTCGGGGGAGACGTCGAAAAACTGTTTTTT
>.|.|TRBJ1-5|TRBV10-1
CASSDLSAHQPQHF
TGCGCCAGCAGTGATCTCAGCGCCCATCAGCCCCAGCATTTT